This TCR beta chain was captured in a study of blood T cell repertoires in COVID-19. Measured with immunoSEQ multiplex PCR; TCRdb has only the in-frame clones, and not every one. The sample includes 250,000 or so clones, 70% to 90% of them seen just once. The CDR3 is made up of 13 amino acids. The junction had 5 bases not matched to a gene; V was cut back by 4 bases and J by 5 bases. Germline V gene data show CDR1 as SEHNR and CDR2 as FQNEAQ (reference sequence). The chain has TRBV7-9 and TRBJ2-7; 7 bases map to TRBD2. This receptor was obtained from a woman aged 40-49 years with acute COVID-19. The sequenced sample was PBMCs or T cells enriched from blood (not recorded which). The CDR3 DNA is TGTGCCAGCAGCTGGGAGGGGCGCAACGAGCAGTACTTC. This encodes CASSWEGRNEQYF.